The following is a T cell receptor beta chain sequence with its context. What it recognizes is unknown. The V end lost 7 bases, the J end lost 9 bases, and 22 bases lay between the germline ends. Looked up from germline, CDR1 is KGHDR and CDR2 is SFDVKD. The CDR3 spans 15 residues. As for treatment: roughly 10-day PBMC culture with coronavirus spike peptide pools or control peptides (ViraFEST assay). Expansion of antigen-specific T cells with peptide pools by ViraFEST preceded sequencing of TCRs. Sequence data for DNA of cultured CD4+ T cells were generated by the Oncomine TCR Beta short-read assay. TCRdb itself ran the PCR reads through MiXCR, one entry per CDR3 protein. The sample contains fewer than 11,000 distinct CDR3 sequences, over 45% of which appear only once. This record comes from a study of vaccination and CD4 T cells after COVID-19. Across the whole study: From HCoV-229E, HCoV-OC43, HCoV-NL63 and SARS-CoV-2, overlapping spike peptides were used to stimulate the cells. Regarding the study as a whole: Median SARS-CoV-2-reactive clonotypes rose from about 22 to 38, not significantly.

The gene calls are TRBV24-1 and TRBJ2-3; D may be TRBD1 (5 bases). Sequenced input: CD4+ T cells from blood, cultured in vitro. The source of this sequence is a human donor who had recovered from COVID-19. CDR3 sequence (DNA): TGTGCCACCAGCGAAGGGCAAATGAGTGGGGCGACGCAGTATTTT. It codes for CATSEGQMSGATQYF.